The entry below describes one T cell receptor (beta chain). The antigen is undetermined. Donors consisted of healthy bone marrow donors. Donors were ostensibly healthy at sampling, although undocumented immune exposures were probable. A multiplex PCR was run with 60 Vbeta primers and 13 Jbeta primers. The data were produced by immunoSEQ multiplex PCR, yet TCRdb's version contains in-frame clones alone and is incomplete. In the table there are some 150,000 clones, about 65% of which are singletons. The sample originates from a study of cytomegalovirus exposure and HLA in healthy donors. General study results and limits: Follow-up analysis found HLA locus-dependent TCR association rates, highest for DRB1 and lowest for HLA-C. Judged likely to be a sequencing artifact was a cluster of highly shared sequence variants.

CDR1 is ENHRY and CDR2 is SYGVKD in the germline V gene. The CDR3 loop spans 13 amino acids. V shed 6 bases and J shed 2 bases, with 10 bases lying between them. The V and J genes are TRBV10-3 and TRBJ1-1, with a tentative D call TRBD1 (5 bases). Input material: PBMCs. The clonotype comes from a woman under 40 in good health and CMV-seronegative. The DNA for the CDR3 is TGTGCCATCAGACTTGACAGAAACACTGAAGCTTTCTTT. Its protein product is CAIRLDRNTEAFF.